Listed here are 3 T cell receptor beta chains from one sample, sequenced in a study of shared clonotypes between healthy human individuals. TCRdb keeps only in-frame clones here, not all; method: immunoSEQ multiplex PCR. The repertoire consists of some 480,000 clones, with around 80% occurring once and the leading ten covering approximately 12%. Sequencing used PBMCs. The receptor set was obtained from a woman between 40 and 50 years old in good health. Some clones in this sample may be carry-over from other donors' samples.

The rearrangement joins TRBV19 to TRBJ1-2, with 7 bases that match TRBD1. The length of the CDR3 is 14 residues. J lost 0 bases, V lost 8 bases, and 6 bases had no gene match. The germline V gene has CDR1 LNHDA and CDR2 SQIVND (reference sequence). CDR3 region: CASRTGGTNYGYTF. The CDR3 DNA sequence: TGTGCCAGTCGGACAGGCGGGACTAACTATGGCTACACCTTC.

The CDR3 sequence: CASRRKSNTNEKLFF. CDR3 nucleotides: TGTGCCAGTAGGCGGAAGTCAAACACTAATGAAAAACTGTTTTTT. V gene TRBV19 combines with J gene TRBJ1-4; D is unclear. V lost 6 bases to trimming and J lost 2 bases, with 13 bases between them. Germline lookup yields CDR1 LNHDA and CDR2 SQIVND (reference sequence). The CDR3 loop spans 15 amino acids.

The chain carries TRBV7-9 and TRBJ2-5; 14 bases are shared with TRBD2. The V gene end was trimmed by 5 bases and the J gene end by 3 bases; junction bases not matched to a gene: 8. CDR3 length: 17 amino acids. Germline V gene lookup returns CDR1 SEHNR and CDR2 FQNEAQ (reference sequence). The CDR3 DNA is TGTGCCAGCAGCCCGCGACTAGCGGGAGGGATGGAAGAGACCCAGTACTTC. Amino acid sequence: CASSPRLAGGMEETQYF.